The TCR beta chain described here comes from a study of blood T cell repertoires in COVID-19. CDR3 size: 13 residues. From germline, CDR1 is SNHLY and CDR2 FYNNEI. V was trimmed by 7 bases and J by 10 bases, leaving 14 bases between them. Only in-frame clones appear in the TCRdb table, and some are missing; sequencing was by immunoSEQ multiplex PCR. The sample records approximately 68,000 clones, around 82% being singletons. This sequence was found in a man aged 80 or over with active COVID-19. What was sequenced was peripheral blood. This chain joins TRBV2 and TRBJ1-6; no clear D gene. The CDR3 is CASNRGMHSPLHF. CDR3 coding DNA: TGTGCCAGCAATCGGGGAATGCACTCACCCCTCCACTTT.